The 29 T cell receptor beta chains below all came from one sample that was sequenced in a study of control samples from healthy donors and cancer patients. Assay: immunoSEQ multiplex PCR; the TCRdb copy retains only in-frame clones and omits some. Here the sample spans some 100,000 clones, over 60% being singletons. The sequencing sample was made of blood. The receptor set was obtained from a woman aged 25 to 45 in good health.

In this sample, this clone turned up once. The gene calls are TRBV5-6 and TRBJ1-3; no firm D call. The length of the CDR3 is 13 residues. Trimming removed 0 bases from V and 4 bases from J, with 5 bases in between. CDR1 and CDR2 (germline): SGHDT, YYEEEE. The CDR3 DNA reads as TGTGCCAGCAGCTTGGCCACGGGAAACACCATATATTTT. This encodes CASSLATGNTIYF.

The chain combines TRBV5-1 with TRBJ1-2; D is possibly TRBD1 (5 bases). Germline CDR1 reads SGHRS; CDR2 reads YFSETQ. The ends were cut back, 3 bases at V and 1 base at J, with 13 bases in the middle. The CDR3 sequence is 15 residues long. For the CDR3, the DNA is TGCGCCAGCAGCTCCGGACAACTTATTAACTATGGCTACACCTTC. It codes for CASSSGQLINYGYTF. The whole variable domain, remainder taken from reference TRBV5-1 and TRBJ1-2, is KAGVTQTPRYLIKTRGQQVTLSCSPISGHRSVSWYQQTPGQGLQFLFEYFSETQRNKGNFPGRFSGRQFSNSRSEMNVSTLELGDSALYLCASSSGQLINYGYTFGSGTRLTVV.

This clone appeared a few times. The same CDR3 can be traced to other DNA sequences in this sample. This sequence joins TRBV3-1 (or the pseudogene TRBV3-2) and TRBJ1-1; D is unclear. The CDR3 sequence is 13 residues long. CDR1 LGHDT and CDR2 YNNKEL come from the germline V gene (reference sequence). Trimming removed 0 bases at V and 2 bases at J, with 4 bases between. The chain's CDR3 is CASSQDRNTEAFF. The CDR3 DNA sequence: TGTGCCAGCAGCCAAGATCGCAACACTGAAGCTTTCTTT.

The genes are TRBV6-5 and TRBJ1-2; D is perhaps TRBD1 (5 bases). The ends were cut back, 5 bases at V and 8 bases at J, with 18 bases in the middle. The germline V gene encodes CDR1 MNHEY and CDR2 SVGAGI. The CDR3 consists of 14 residues. CDR3 DNA sequence: TGTGCCAGCAGTAAGTCCAGGGTTTTCGGCGGCTACACCTTC. Translated: CASSKSRVFGGYTF.

V is TRBV18 and J is TRBJ2-1; D is perhaps TRBD2 (6 bases). V dropped 5 bases and J dropped 6 bases, with 20 bases sitting between them. The CDR3 covers 16 residues. Germline CDR1 reads KGHSH; CDR2 reads LQKENI. The CDR3 loop reads CASSALLASRLNEQFF. The CDR3 nucleotides read TGTGCCAGCTCAGCCCTACTAGCATCCCGACTCAATGAGCAGTTCTTC.

This rearrangement joins TRBV11-2 to TRBJ2-7; D possibly corresponds to TRBD2 (5 bases). V gave up 0 bases and J gave up 6 bases, with 12 bases separating them. This CDR3 comprises 14 residues. CDR1 is SGHAT and CDR2 is FQNNGV in the germline V gene. The CDR3 region is CASSLEQRSSEQYF. CDR3 in DNA: TGTGCCAGCAGCTTAGAACAGCGGTCGTCCGAGCAGTACTTC. Looking up the rest from reference TRBV11-2 and TRBJ2-7 gives the full variable domain: EAGVAQSPRYKIIEKRQSVAFWCNPISGHATLYWYQQILGQGPKLLIQFQNNGVVDDSQLPKDRFSAERLKGVDSTLKIQPAKLEDSAVYLCASSLEQRSSEQYFGPGTRLTVT.

The chain uses TRBV2 and TRBJ1-6, with D maybe TRBD1 (5 bases). This CDR3 spans 14 amino acids. Germline V gene sequence: CDR1 SNHLY, CDR2 FYNNEI. The germline V and J ends were trimmed by 3 bases and 10 bases, with 13 bases remaining between them. The CDR3 sequence is CASSEQGAGSPLHF. The CDR3 region has the DNA TGTGCCAGCAGTGAGCAGGGCGCGGGGTCACCCCTCCACTTT.

This rearrangement joins TRBV6-5 to TRBJ1-4; D possibly corresponds to TRBD1 (6 bases). Trimming pared 0 bases from V and 7 bases from J, leaving 12 bases between. Germline values: CDR1 MNHEY, CDR2 SVGAGI. The CDR3 is made up of 15 amino acids. CDR3 DNA: TGTGCCAGCAGTTACTCGACGGGGGCCGGTGAAAAACTGTTTTTT. It specifies CASSYSTGAGEKLFF.

The chain has TRBV20-1 and TRBJ1-4, with TRBD1 matching 7 bases. The CDR3 runs to 11 residues. The J segment lost 14 bases and the V segment lost 6 bases, leaving 9 bases of the junction unmatched. Germline CDR1 reads DFQATT; CDR2 reads SNEGSKA (reference sequence). The CDR3 region has the DNA TGCAGTGCAACTCGACAGGGAGGGCTGTTTTTT. Translation gives CSATRQGGLFF.

A remark on this clone: The junction does not match germline at one end; this may be a read error. The chain is built from TRBV18 and TRBJ2-3; TRBD1 might be the D (6 bases). The germline CDR1 and CDR2 sequences are KGHSH and LQKENI. This CDR3 is built from 15 residues. CDR3 sequence (DNA): TGTGCCAGCTCCCCACCAGGGGCCTCTGCAGATACGCAGTATTTT. Protein sequence: CASSPPGASADTQYF.

The chain carries TRBV19 and TRBJ2-7, with 11 bases that match TRBD1. Germline CDR1 reads LNHDA; CDR2 reads SQIVND (reference sequence). The CDR3 is 15 residues long. V dropped 2 bases and J dropped 3; count of bases not matched to a gene: 3. CDR3 region: CASSITGTGGYEQYF. CDR3 in DNA: TGTGCCAGTAGTATAACCGGGACAGGGGGCTACGAGCAGTACTTC.

J is TRBJ2-7 and V is TRBV19; no reliable D call. Germline V gene data show CDR1 as LNHDA and CDR2 as SQIVND (reference sequence). CDR3 length: 14 amino acids. V lost 1 base, J lost 0 bases, and 7 bases lay in between. The CDR3 DNA sequence: TGTGCCAGTAGTATAGCCCAGGACTCCTACGAGCAGTACTTC. It codes for CASSIAQDSYEQYF.

The chain recombines TRBV7-9 with TRBJ2-7, with 8 bases identical to TRBD1. V shed 3 bases, J shed 1 base, and the junction held 2 bases outside the gene matches. The CDR3 loop spans 14 amino acids. Germline CDR1 reads SEHNR; CDR2 reads FQNEAQ (reference sequence). CDR3 nucleotides: TGTGCCAGCAGCTTTGGGACAGGATCCTACGAGCAGTACTTC. Its translation is CASSFGTGSYEQYF.

The chain combines TRBV4-2 with TRBJ1-3, with D perhaps matching TRBD1 (6 bases). The germline V gene encodes CDR1 LGHNA and CDR2 YNFKEQ. This CDR3 spans 16 amino acids. V was shortened by 2 bases and J by 0 bases, with 11 bases between the two germline ends. CDR3 DNA: TGTGCCAGCAGCCAATCCGGGACACACTCTGGAAACACCATATATTTT. Its protein product is CASSQSGTHSGNTIYF.

The rearrangement uses TRBV15 and TRBJ2-1; D uncertain. The CDR3 runs to 17 residues. V gave up 4 bases and J gave up 3 bases, with 19 bases separating them. The germline gives CDR1 LNHNV, CDR2 YYDKDF (reference sequence). This chain's CDR3 is CATSTLPHEAVYNEQFF. CDR3 DNA: TGTGCCACCAGCACCCTACCCCACGAAGCCGTCTACAATGAGCAGTTCTTC.

The table lists this clone with a few counts. The V gene is TRBV12-3 or TRBV12-4, the J gene TRBJ1-2; a possible D gene is TRBD1 (5 bases). The CDR3 sequence is 13 residues long. Trimming removed 1 base at V and 7 bases at J, with 10 bases between. The CDR3 region is CASSLGGRVGYTF. The CDR3 bases are TGTGCCAGCAGTTTAGGGGGCCGGGTTGGCTACACCTTC.

The chain uses TRBV14 and TRBJ2-5; possible D gene TRBD1, 6 bases. CDR1 SGHDN and CDR2 FVKESK come from the germline V gene. The CDR3 consists of 16 residues. With 0 bases removed from V and 1 base from J, the gap between germline ends came to 12 bases. DNA of the CDR3: TGTGCCAGCAGCCAAGATGTGGGGGCCTTCCAAGAGACCCAGTACTTC. Translation gives CASSQDVGAFQETQYF.

This chain joins TRBV6-5 and TRBJ1-2; no clear D. The CDR3 is 15 amino acids. Germline V gives CDR1 MNHEY, CDR2 SVGAGI. Trimming shortened V by 6 bases and J by 0 bases, and 14 bases separated the two germline ends. The CDR3 loop reads CASRNDGYSNYGYTF. CDR3 coding DNA: TGTGCCAGCAGGAACGACGGATACTCTAACTATGGCTACACCTTC.

The chain has TRBV7-2 and TRBJ2-7; 11 bases fit TRBD2. Germline values: CDR1 SGHTA, CDR2 FQGNSA. This CDR3 region has 15 residues. Germline trimming cut 1 base from V and 4 bases from J; bases unmatched to any gene: 3. CDR3 region: CASSLEGLAVYEQYF. The CDR3, as DNA: TGTGCCAGCAGCTTAGAGGGACTAGCGGTATACGAGCAGTACTTC.

J is TRBJ2-5 and V is TRBV6-5; D not resolved. Trimming pared 2 bases from V and 5 bases from J, leaving 9 bases between. CDR3 length: 13 residues. From germline, CDR1 is MNHEY and CDR2 SVGAGI. The CDR3 loop reads CASSYRVEETQYF. Written as DNA, the CDR3 is TGTGCCAGCAGTTACCGGGTAGAGGAGACCCAGTACTTC.

This chain joins TRBV6-1 and TRBJ2-2; possibly TRBD1 for D (6 bases). The length of the CDR3 is 15 residues. Germline loops: CDR1 MNHNS, CDR2 SASEGT. V dropped 3 bases and J dropped 5 bases, with 13 bases sitting between them. CDR3 region: CASSELGARTGELFF. As DNA, the CDR3 is TGTGCCAGCAGTGAGCTGGGGGCTCGGACCGGGGAGCTGTTTTTT.

The chain employs TRBV6-5 and TRBJ2-7, with TRBD1 matching over 7 bases. V shed 6 bases, J shed 0 bases, and the junction held 5 bases outside the gene matches. The CDR3 loop spans 14 amino acids. Germline-derived CDR1 and CDR2 are MNHEY and SVGAGI. The CDR3: CASRGTASSYEQYF. The CDR3 DNA sequence: TGTGCCAGCAGGGGGACAGCGAGCTCCTACGAGCAGTACTTC.

V usage is TRBV27 and J usage is TRBJ2-5, with 7 bases lining up with TRBD1. The CDR3 runs 14 residues. Germline V gene sequence: CDR1 MNHEY, CDR2 SMNVEV (reference sequence). J gave up 2 bases and V 7 bases, and 7 bases lay outside the gene matches. The CDR3 bases are TGTGCCAGCATGCGTCTGGACAGGCAAGAGACCCAGTACTTC. Protein product: CASMRLDRQETQYF.

The chain uses TRBV14 and TRBJ2-2; D is perhaps TRBD2 (6 bases). Germline CDR1 and CDR2: SGHDN and FVKESK. This CDR3 comprises 16 residues. With 1 base removed from V and 7 bases from J, the gap between germline ends came to 16 bases. For the CDR3, the DNA is TGTGCCAGCAGCCAAGCCGGTCTAGCGTTTGGCGGGGAGCTGTTTTTT. Protein product: CASSQAGLAFGGELFF.

This chain joins TRBV27 and TRBJ1-1, with D unclear. V lost 2 bases to trimming and J lost 1 base, with 2 bases between them. This CDR3 is 12 amino acids long. Looked up from germline, CDR1 is MNHEY and CDR2 is SMNVEV (reference sequence). The CDR3 DNA reads TGTGCCAGCAGTTTACAGAACACTGAAGCTTTCTTT. This sequence encodes CASSLQNTEAFF.

This clone turned up a few times. The genes are TRBV10-1 and TRBJ1-4; D is undetermined. The CDR3 has 13 amino acids. Per the germline V gene, CDR1 is WNHNN and CDR2 is SYGVQD (reference sequence). V dropped 0 bases and J dropped 7 bases, with 6 bases sitting between them. The CDR3 loop reads CASSESAREKLFF. CDR3 DNA sequence: TGCGCCAGCAGTGAGTCTGCCCGTGAAAAACTGTTTTTT.

V is TRBV2 and J is TRBJ2-5, with D uncertain. Deletions cut 4 bases from V and 9 bases from J, with 12 bases between. In germline, CDR1 is SNHLY, CDR2 FYNNEI. This CDR3 comprises 12 residues. CDR3 in DNA: TGTGCCAGCAGTGGAGGCTTTGAAGCCCAGTACTTC. Residues: CASSGGFEAQYF. Based on the CDR3 plus reference TRBV2 and TRBJ2-5, the full variable domain is EPEVTQTPSHQVTQMGQEVILRCVPISNHLYFYWYRQILGQKVEFLVSFYNNEISEKSEIFDDQFSVERPDGSNFTLKIRSTKLEDSAMYFCASSGGFEAQYFGPGTRLLVL.

In its sample, this clone was seen a few times. The genes are TRBV30 and TRBJ1-2; D may be TRBD1 (6 bases). Trimming pared 0 bases from V and 7 bases from J, leaving 15 bases between. Germline V gene data show CDR1 as GTSNPN and CDR2 as SVGIG (reference sequence). The CDR3 is made up of 14 amino acids. The CDR3 DNA reads TGTGCCTGGAGTGTACTAACGGGGGGCGGTGGCTACACCTTC. As protein: CAWSVLTGGGGYTF.

The rearrangement links TRBV30 to TRBJ1-6; 7 nucleotides agree with TRBD1. CDR1 is GTSNPN and CDR2 is SVGIG in the germline V gene (reference sequence). The junction had 5 bases not matched to a gene; V was cut back by 7 bases and J by 5 bases. The CDR3 has 13 amino acids. For the CDR3, the DNA is TGTGCCTCGCGGGACAGAAATAATTCACCCCTCCACTTT. Protein sequence: CASRDRNNSPLHF.